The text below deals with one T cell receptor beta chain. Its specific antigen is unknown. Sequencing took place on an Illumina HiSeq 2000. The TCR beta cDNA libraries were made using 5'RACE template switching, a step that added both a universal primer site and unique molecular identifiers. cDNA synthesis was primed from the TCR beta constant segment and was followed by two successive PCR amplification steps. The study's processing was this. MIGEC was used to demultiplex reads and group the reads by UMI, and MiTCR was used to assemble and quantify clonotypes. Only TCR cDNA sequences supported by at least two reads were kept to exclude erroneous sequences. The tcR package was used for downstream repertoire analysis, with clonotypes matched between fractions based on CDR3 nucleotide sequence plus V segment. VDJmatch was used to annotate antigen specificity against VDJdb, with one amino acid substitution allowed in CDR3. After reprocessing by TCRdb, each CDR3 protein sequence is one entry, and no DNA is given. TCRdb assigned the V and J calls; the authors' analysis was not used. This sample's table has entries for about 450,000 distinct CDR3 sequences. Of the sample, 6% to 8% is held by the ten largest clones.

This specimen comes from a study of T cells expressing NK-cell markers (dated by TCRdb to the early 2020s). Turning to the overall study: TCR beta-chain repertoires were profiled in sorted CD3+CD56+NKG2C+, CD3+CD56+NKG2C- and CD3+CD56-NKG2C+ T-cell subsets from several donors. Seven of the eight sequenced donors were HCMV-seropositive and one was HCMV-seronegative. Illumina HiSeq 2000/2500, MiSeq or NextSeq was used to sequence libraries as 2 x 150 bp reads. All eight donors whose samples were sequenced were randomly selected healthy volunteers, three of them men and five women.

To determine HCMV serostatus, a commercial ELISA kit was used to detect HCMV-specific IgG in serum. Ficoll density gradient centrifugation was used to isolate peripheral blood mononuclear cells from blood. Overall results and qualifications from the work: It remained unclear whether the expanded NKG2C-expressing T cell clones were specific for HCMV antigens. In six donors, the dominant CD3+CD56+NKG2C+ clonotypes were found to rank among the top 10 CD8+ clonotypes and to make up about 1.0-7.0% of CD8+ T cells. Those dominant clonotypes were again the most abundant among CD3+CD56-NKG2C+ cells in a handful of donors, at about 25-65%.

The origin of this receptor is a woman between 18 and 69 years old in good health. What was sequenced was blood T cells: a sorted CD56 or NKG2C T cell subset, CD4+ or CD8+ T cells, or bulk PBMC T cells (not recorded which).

The encoded CDR3 is CASSIRGENTEAFF. The chain is made from TRBV19 and TRBJ1-1; TCRdb indicates TRBD1, and absent DNA this call remains unverified. The CDR3, cysteine through phenylalanine, is 14 amino acids long. The protein alone is recorded here. The germline V gene (reference sequence) supplies CDR1 LNHDA and CDR2 SQIVND.